The subject of this entry is one T cell receptor (beta chain). Here immunoSEQ multiplex PCR was the method, and the copy in TCRdb shows in-frame clones only, minus some. The table shows roughly 93,000 clones, with 95% occurring only once. These data come from a study of technical replicates of blood from several donors. The CDR3 has 13 amino acids. The germline V and J ends were trimmed by 9 bases and 1 base, with 12 bases remaining between them. The V gene's germline CDR1 is LNHDA and CDR2 SQIVND (reference sequence). The sequence derives from a human donor in good health. Sequencing was done on a sample of T cells isolated from PBMCs. The chain uses TRBV19 and TRBJ1-1, with a weak D call TRBD1 (5 bases). The CDR3 sequence is CASLGAWNTEAFF. The CDR3 DNA reads as TGTGCCAGCCTAGGGGCCTGGAACACTGAAGCTTTCTTT.